This TCR beta chain was found in a study of T cell repertoires in cytomegalovirus infection. About the research overall: Newly reported HLA-C-restricted and thoroughly characterized HLA-B-restricted CMV epitopes were employed. CMV infection plus the matching HLA type was flagged by public TCR beta signatures.

One entry per CDR3 protein, called by TCRdb with MiXCR from the reads. The sample records around 900,000 distinct CDR3 sequences, approximately 31% being singletons. This clonotype was detected a few times. What it binds is unknown. The V end was cut by 5 bases, the J end by 7 bases, with 12 bases between. Germline CDR1 is MGHRA and CDR2 is YSYEKL. The CDR3 sequence is 13 residues long. The rearrangement links TRBV4-1 to TRBJ1-5; D not resolved. The material sequenced was cultured CD8+ T cells from PBMCs, taken from culture after CMV antigen stimulation. The receptor was derived from a human donor in good health (CMV status not recorded). Some clones in this sample may be carry-over from other donors' samples. CDR3 DNA sequence: TGCGCCAGCAGCGGACTGGAAGGGCAGCCCCAGCATTTT. Protein: CASSGLEGQPQHF.